These 7 T cell receptor beta chains were sequenced from one sample in a study of Ad26.COV2.S vaccination and SARS-CoV-2 variants. Treatment noted: roughly 19 received Ad26.COV2.S at low or high dose, single or two shots; 5 received placebo; per-sample allocation not given. Specimen acquisition occurred on day 63 following the initial vaccine or placebo injection. The assay was immunoSEQ multiplex PCR, and TCRdb's table has in-frame clones only and misses some. The sample shows around 400,000 clones, 89% of them seen only once. This sample comprised peripheral blood, obtained in a trial of Ad26.COV2.S vaccine versus placebo. All receptors come from a person between 18 and 65 years old who received the Ad26.COV2.S COVID-19 vaccine or a placebo.

This chain connects TRBV29-1 to TRBJ2-1; 12 bases agree with TRBD1. There are 14 residues in the CDR3. Per the germline V gene, CDR1 is SQVTM and CDR2 is ANQGSEA. Trimming took 4 bases from V and 9 from J; bases not matched to a gene: 7. CDR3 amino acids: CSVALGTGGVEQFF. The CDR3 nucleotides are TGCAGCGTTGCCCTCGGGACAGGGGGCGTTGAGCAGTTCTTC.

This chain uses TRBV7-9 with TRBJ2-2; 9 nucleotides match TRBD1. Germline CDR1 is SEHNR and CDR2 is FQNEAQ (reference sequence). J was trimmed by 3 bases and V by 1 base; bases with no gene match: 0. This CDR3 spans 15 amino acids. The CDR3 coding sequence is TGTGCCAGCAGCTTAGGGGACAGGGACACCGGGGAGCTGTTTTTT. It translates to CASSLGDRDTGELFF.

The gene calls are TRBV24-1 and TRBJ2-7, with TRBD1 matching 7 bases. The germline gives CDR1 KGHDR, CDR2 SFDVKD. Trimming cost V 5 bases and J 4 bases; bases outside gene matches: 7. This CDR3 contains 14 residues. The CDR3 DNA is TGTGCCACCAGTGTTGGGGACAGCGTTTACGAGCAGTACTTC. It encodes CATSVGDSVYEQYF.

The chain uses TRBV28 and TRBJ2-1; 9 bases agree with TRBD1. With V trimmed by 3 bases and J by 4 bases, 4 bases remained unmatched. CDR1 and CDR2 from the germline V gene are MDHEN and SYDVKM. The CDR3 has 15 amino acids. In DNA form, the CDR3 reads TGTGCCAGCAGTTTGTGGGGACAGGGATACAATGAGCAGTTCTTC. Residues: CASSLWGQGYNEQFF.

The rearrangement joins TRBV19 to TRBJ2-3; no firm D call. Germline CDR1 LNHDA, CDR2 SQIVND (reference sequence). The CDR3 totals 14 residues. The V end lost 5 bases, the J end lost 6 bases, and 15 bases lay between the germline ends. DNA of the CDR3: TGTGCCAGTAGTCCGGACCCCAAGTCCGATACGCAGTATTTT. Protein: CASSPDPKSDTQYF.

The count of this clone is one. V gene TRBV7-3 combines with J gene TRBJ2-2; 12 bases map to TRBD2. The V gene's germline CDR1 is SGHTA and CDR2 FQGTGA. The CDR3 length is 18 residues. V lost 0 bases and J lost 4; bases outside the gene matches: 6. CDR3 DNA: TGTGCCAGCAGCTTAACGCCACTAGCGGGAGGAGGCACCGGGGAGCTGTTTTTT. Translated: CASSLTPLAGGGTGELFF.

A remark on this clone: Other DNA sequences in the sample encode the same CDR3. The rearrangement uses TRBV7-9 and TRBJ2-7; no clear D. The CDR3 spans 15 residues. CDR1 and CDR2 (germline): SEHNR, FQNEAQ (reference sequence). V lost 1 base, J lost 0 bases, and 10 bases lay in between. Here the CDR3 reads CASSLGLADSYEQYF. In DNA form, the CDR3 reads TGTGCCAGCAGCTTAGGACTTGCTGACTCCTACGAGCAGTACTTC. Complete variable domain (other parts from reference TRBV7-9 and TRBJ2-7): DTGVSQNPRHKITKRGQNVTFRCDPISEHNRLYWYRQTLGQGPEFLTYFQNEAQLEKSRLLSDRFSAERPKGSFSTLEIQRTEQGDSAMYLCASSLGLADSYEQYFGPGTRLTVT.